Listed here is a single TCR beta chain. Its antigen is not yet known. The CDR3 end lies 3 residues beyond the end of the read and is filled in from the germline J gene. Every participant had a single incident cervical HPV16 infection, and women with prevalent HPV16 infections were excluded. Cervical HPV DNA was detected by MY09/MY11 PCR and genotyped by dot-blot hybridization. More than 14 mL of heparinized blood were centrifuged, and the buffy coat was split into aliquots, frozen at -30 degrees C, and then kept at -80 degrees C. Genomic DNA was extracted from buffy coat specimens using QIAGEN kits. Per the germline V gene, SGHTA is the CDR1 and FQGTGA is the CDR2. V is cut back by 4 bases and J by 6 bases, with 8 bases in the junction unmatched. The CDR3 spans 15 residues, from the cysteine through the phenylalanine. The 36 bases shown cover part of the CDR3, and their frame starts at base 1. TCR beta CDR3 regions were amplified by multiplex PCR using the immunoSEQ assay from an average of around 1,200 ng genomic DNA per sample. To correct primer bias, the assay used a complete synthetic TCR repertoire to set an amplification baseline. Amplicons were sequenced on the Illumina platform. From the authors' description of their analysis: Error correction of the sequences involved clustering with frequency ratios plus a modified nearest-neighbor algorithm, after which the sequences were analyzed in the immunoSEQ Analyzer using IMGT gene definitions. TCR richness and evenness were averaged over 20 rarefaction repeats at each rarefaction depth, excluding samples with fewer sequences than the depth. Relative abundances of V, D and J genes were compared between groups using Wilcoxon rank sum tests, with FDR correction applied. For the blinded duplicates, the intraclass correlation was 95.6% for TCR richness and averaged roughly 75% across around 66 gene segments. TCRdb limited this immuneACCESS table to in-frame rearrangements with V and J called. A share of clones is missing; checked studies link under half to unresolved V genes, and the rest is unexplained. The D gene and trimming were derived from the DNA, and the V and J assignments and clone size from that table. This sample's table lists some 31,000 clones. About 7% of the sample comes from the top ten.

This sample is part of a study of T cells in women clearing cervical HPV infection (dated by TCRdb to between 2018 and 2020). Some background on the complete study: The cases were 25 to 30 women with histologically confirmed HPV16-related CIN3 or worse, and 2 of these cases were invasive cancers. Controls were around 23 women whose single incident HPV16 infection cleared within 12 months without precancer or cancer developing. Blood from cases was drawn at the visit where the lesion was first identified, while blood from controls was drawn once the infection was no longer detected. For cases, the median interval between lesion detection and blood sampling was about 140 days, with an interquartile range of roughly 85 to 210 days. Since HLA typing was available for only a few women, HLA type could not be ruled out as a confounder. The exploratory proof-of-principle case-control study was nested within the Guanacaste HPV Natural History Study in Costa Rica and compared TCR repertoires across cervical HPV16 outcomes. Cases and controls were matched on year of sample collection and on age within five years. Median age was about 30 years in cases versus roughly 37 in controls, and baseline characteristics did not differ significantly. In the parent cohort, around 9,500 women aged 18 or older were enrolled in Guanacaste, Costa Rica, during about 1993 to 1994 and were followed for six to seven years. Five blinded duplicates per group were added as quality controls, giving some 60 samples: 50 or so participants and around ten replicates.

The full study reports these points: Across sequencing depths, CIN3+ cases showed significantly higher TCR repertoire richness than controls, but evenness did not differ between the groups. Random forest classifiers that combined richness and V gene abundances separated cases from controls with an estimated AUC of under 0.85. Whether associations preceded infection or resulted from infection could not be shown with the cross-sectional design, and effector/memory subsets and HPV-specific T cells were not isolated. Because the number of T cells per sample was unknown, the richness differences could reflect varying T-cell content rather than repertoire biology. Lower TRBV6-7 relative abundance was observed in cases than in controls (about 0.099% versus 0.17%; Bonferroni P = 0.0008).

Specimen: blood buffy coat. The V gene is TRBV7-3 and the J gene is TRBJ1-4; 7 central nucleotides agree with TRBD1. The TCR comes from a woman between 18 and 70 years old with a cervical HPV16 infection that either progressed to CIN3+ or cleared (not recorded which). Incomplete CDR3 DNA: TGTGCCAGCAGCTCTACAGGGGATAGGGATGAAAAA. Its protein product is CASSSTGDRDEK. The CDR3, in full, reads CASSSTGDRDEKLFF.